This record looks at one T cell receptor beta chain sequence and its context. The authors' processing: Estimation of nucleated cell counts was performed using reference gene primer amplification. The protocol was immunoSEQ multiplex PCR, while the TCRdb copy is restricted to in-frame clones and leaves out a portion. The D gene and trimming were derived from the DNA, and the V and J assignments and clone size from that table. The sample lists 360,000 or so clones, roughly 84% occurring once. The sample belongs to a study of blood T cell repertoires in COVID-19. At the level of the study: Some COVID-19 samples were acute and others convalescent; all came from the United States, Italy and Spain.

This CDR3 has 18 residues. Germline V gene lookup returns CDR1 SGHAT and CDR2 FQNNGV. Trimming shortened V by 2 bases and J by 2 bases, and 19 bases separated the two germline ends. Those who participated ranged in age from roughly 18 to 100 years and resided in under 25 US areas. Resolution of symptoms, clearance, or two negative PCRs was present in recovered Cohort 3 donors. The sequence was obtained from a woman between 25 and 40 years old who had recovered from COVID-19. Specimen: PBMCs or T cells enriched from blood (not recorded which). V is TRBV11-2 and J is TRBJ1-5, with no clear D. The CDR3 bases are TGTGCCAGCAGCTTATACGGCCGGGAGAGGTATGGCAATCAGCCCCAGCATTTT. It specifies CASSLYGRERYGNQPQHF.